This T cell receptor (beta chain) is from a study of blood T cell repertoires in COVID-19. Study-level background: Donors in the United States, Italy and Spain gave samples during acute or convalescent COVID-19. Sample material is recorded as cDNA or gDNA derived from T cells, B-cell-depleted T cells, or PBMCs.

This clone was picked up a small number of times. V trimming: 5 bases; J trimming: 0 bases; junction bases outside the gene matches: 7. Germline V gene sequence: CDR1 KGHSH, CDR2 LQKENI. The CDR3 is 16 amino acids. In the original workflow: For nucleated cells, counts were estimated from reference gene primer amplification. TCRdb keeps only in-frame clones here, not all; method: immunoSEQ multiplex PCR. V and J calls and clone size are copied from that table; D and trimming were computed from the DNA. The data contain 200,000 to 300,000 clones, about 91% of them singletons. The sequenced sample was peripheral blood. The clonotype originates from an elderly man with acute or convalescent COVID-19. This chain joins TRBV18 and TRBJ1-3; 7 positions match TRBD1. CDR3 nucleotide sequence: TGTGCCAGCTCATCTGGGCGGACAGGCTCTGGAAACACCATATATTTT. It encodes CASSSGRTGSGNTIYF.